A single T cell receptor beta chain is shown here with its context. Its antigen remains unidentified. No base quality information exists; no much larger clone differs at one position. The donors were healthy, HIV-negative adults who had no recently reported acute infections or vaccinations. Every donor was a Caucasian adult residing in Nashville, Tennessee, USA. The CD8 memory samples were a combination of magnetically selected CD45RO+ cells and CCR7-negative CD45RA+ effector memory (TemRA) cells. After blood collection by leukapheresis, PBMCs were isolated using Ficoll-Histopaque density gradient centrifugation and then cryopreserved in the vapor phase of liquid nitrogen. Purity and quantity of every magnetically sorted T cell population were checked by analytical flow cytometry. Each sorted fraction had its genomic DNA isolated and then quantified by UV absorbance on a Nanodrop 2000c. TCR CDR3 regions were amplified from genomic DNA by multiplex PCR using the deep immunoSEQ assay. Genomic DNA extracted from each cell subset was distributed evenly over all wells of several immunoSEQ 96-well plates, and each plate served as one replicate. For sorted subsets, around 200 ng genomic DNA, equal to about 30,000 T cell genomes, was loaded into each replicate PCR. Purified libraries were measured with a Qubit 3.0 fluorometer, size-checked on a Bioanalyzer 2100, and measured again with the KAPA Library Quantification kit. A separate single-read 150-cycle Illumina NextSeq 550 flow cell was used to sequence each immunoSEQ 96-well plate. For the original study's pipeline: The immunoSEQ output contained only junctional sequences without quality scores, so filtering could not match that applied to full-length reads. Sequences were annotated with PyIR, a Python wrapper for IgBLAST v1.9, and V/J genes and CDR3 were assigned using IMGT germline references. Reads were removed for weak V/J assignments (E-value above 1e-6), missing CDR3, stop codons, out-of-frame junctions, or ambiguous translated residues. V3J clonotypes were defined as sequences sharing the same inferred V gene, J gene, and CDR3 amino acid sequence. Percentage overlap between repertoires was calculated by dividing the number of shared unique clonotypes by the size of the smaller repertoire. Richness of each repertoire was evaluated using RTK rarefaction, the Chao1 estimator, and Recon v2.1 estimates of unobserved clonotypes. Generation probabilities for all TCRbeta clonotypes obtained by the gDNA method from a handful of donors were computed using OLGA. In its TCRdb copy, this immuneACCESS table keeps in-frame sequences only and misses some clones. Where compared with another copy, unresolved V genes explain less than half of these, and the others have no known cause. That table gives V, J and clone size, and the DNA gave D and trimming. The sample yields 300,000 to 400,000 clones; around 87% were counted once. The top ten clonotypes cover under 20% of the sample.

The data were taken from a study of shared clonotypes between healthy human individuals (dated by TCRdb to about 2020). For the wider study: The cohort comprised a couple of women and a few men aged 18 to 49 years. For each donor, CD4 naive and CD4 memory were each given three plates, CD8 naive was given two plates, and CD8 memory was given one plate. To estimate repertoire size and how much clonotype sharing occurs between individuals, the study deeply sequenced the blood TCR repertoires of several healthy adults. Libraries were prepared and TCR repertoires were sequenced by different laboratories using diverse techniques, in order to increase sequencing depth and limit assay-specific biases. Per donor, leukapheresis produced somewhere between about 0.9 and 9 billion PBMCs.

Beyond this particular receptor, the publication reports: Pairwise subsampling indicated that sequencing depth was expected to affect the degree of clonotype sharing among donors. Incomplete sequencing was indicated by rarefaction of sorted-subset datasets, despite the large sequencing depth. Across four donors, approximately 5% of naive CD4, roughly 3.5% of naive CD8, about 2% of memory CD4, and under 0.45% of memory CD8 clonotypes were shared. Sampling was restricted to blood, and TCR repertoires in tissue are likely to differ from TCR repertoires in blood. Because the study included only a small number of donors, the genetic and exposure-history diversity represented was limited. Larger estimated clonotype richness was generally found for naive subsets than for memory subsets. Compared with non-shared clonotypes, the clonotypes found in all four sorted-subset donors had higher generation probabilities.

Looking up the germline V gene (reference sequence) yields CDR1 PRHDT and CDR2 FYEKMQ. Trimming removed 2 bases from V and 0 bases from J, leaving 13 bases between the germline ends. From cysteine to phenylalanine, the CDR3 is 17 amino acids long. Only the CDR3 part of the read is kept: 51 bases, read in frame from the first base. Sequencing was done on a sample of memory CD8+ T cells sorted from blood. Interpreted using the paper, the cell subset or site label stands for: CD45RO+ cells pooled with CCR7-negative TemRA cells. This receptor was identified in a man between 18 and 35 years old in good health. The sequence links TRBV13 to TRBJ1-4, with TRBD1 tentatively as D gene (5 bases match). The sequenced DNA: TGTGCCAGCAGCTTAAGGAGAAGGGGTTCAACTAATGAAAAACTGTTTTTT. Its translation reads: CASSLRRRGSTNEKLFF.